The subject of this entry is one T cell receptor beta chain. The antigen remains unidentified. The CDR3 contains 15 residues. Per the germline V gene, CDR1 is LNHDA and CDR2 is SQIVND (reference sequence). Trimming removed 2 bases from V and 1 base from J, with 8 bases in between. The entry originates in a study of radiotherapy plus CTLA-4 blockade in lung cancer. Turning to the study itself: Among all patients, approximately 17% showed objective responses, while roughly 28% had disease control.

The study gave focal radiation plus ipilimumab CTLA-4 blockade to patients with chemo-refractory metastatic non-small-cell lung cancer. Points from the study as a whole: Interferon-beta and early blood T cell clone dynamics reportedly predicted response best. In blood, after radiotherapy plus ipilimumab, tumor-derived TCR clones expanded.

The method was immunoSEQ multiplex PCR; TCRdb's version includes in-frame clones alone and lacks a portion of them. The top ten clones hold 3.2% of a sample with almost 55,000 clones, roughly 80% of them seen once. The chain recombines TRBV19 with TRBJ2-2, with D possibly being TRBD2 (5 bases). The source material was peripheral blood, sampled from a patient treated with radiotherapy plus ipilimumab. This receptor was taken from a human donor with non-small cell lung cancer who had a partial response to radiotherapy plus ipilimumab. CDR3 nucleotides: TGTGCCAGTAGTATATTTGCGGGGAACACCGGGGAGCTGTTTTTT. It codes for CASSIFAGNTGELFF.